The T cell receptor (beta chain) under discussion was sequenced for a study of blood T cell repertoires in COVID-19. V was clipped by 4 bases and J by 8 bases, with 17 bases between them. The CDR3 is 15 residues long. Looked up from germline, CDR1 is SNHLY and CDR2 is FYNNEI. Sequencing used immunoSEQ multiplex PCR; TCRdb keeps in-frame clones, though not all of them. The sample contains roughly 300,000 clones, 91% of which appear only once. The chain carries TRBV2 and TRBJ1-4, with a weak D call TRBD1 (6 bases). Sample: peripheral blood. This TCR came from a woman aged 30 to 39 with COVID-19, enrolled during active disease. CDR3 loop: CASSGGGGGREKLFF. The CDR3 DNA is TGTGCCAGCAGTGGAGGGGGAGGGGGACGAGAAAAACTGTTTTTT.